This TCR beta chain stems from a study of blood T cell repertoires in COVID-19. Overall study: Samples taken during acute and convalescent COVID-19 were collected in the United States, Italy and Spain. The cDNA or gDNA used as material had been derived from T cells, B-cell-depleted T cells, or PBMCs.

Original analysis: Scientists estimated how many nucleated cells there were by amplifying reference gene primers. The repertoire was sequenced with immunoSEQ multiplex PCR; TCRdb's copy has only in-frame clones and lacks some. V and J calls and clone size are as listed in that table; D and trimming were resolved from the DNA. In the table there are approximately 270,000 clones, around 89% of which are singletons. There are 16 residues in the CDR3. The germline gives CDR1 SEHNR, CDR2 FQNEAQ (reference sequence). V was clipped by 3 bases and J by 2 bases; unmatched bases: 7. This sequence was found in a man aged 25-45 years with acute or convalescent COVID-19. V gene TRBV7-9 combines with J gene TRBJ1-3; 7 nucleotides line up with TRBD1. The specimen was peripheral blood. The CDR3 sequence is CASSFTDREPGNTIYF. The CDR3 DNA is TGTGCCAGCAGCTTTACTGACAGGGAACCTGGAAACACCATATATTTT.